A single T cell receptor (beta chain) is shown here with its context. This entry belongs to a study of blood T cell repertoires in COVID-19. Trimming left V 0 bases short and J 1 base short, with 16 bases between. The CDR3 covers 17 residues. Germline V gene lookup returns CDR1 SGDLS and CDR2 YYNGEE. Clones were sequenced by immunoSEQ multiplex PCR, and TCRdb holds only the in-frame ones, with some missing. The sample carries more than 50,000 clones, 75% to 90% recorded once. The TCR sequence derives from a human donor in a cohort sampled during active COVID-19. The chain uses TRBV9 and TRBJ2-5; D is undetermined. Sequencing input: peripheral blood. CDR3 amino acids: CASSVDSNAATQETQYF. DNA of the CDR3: TGTGCCAGCAGCGTAGACTCTAATGCGGCCACCCAAGAGACCCAGTACTTC. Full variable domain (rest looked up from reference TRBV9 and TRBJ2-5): DSGVTQTPKHLITATGQRVTLRCSPRSGDLSVYWYQQSLDQGLQFLIQYYNGEERAKGNILERFSAQQFPDLHSELNLSSLELGDSALYFCASSVDSNAATQETQYFGPGTRLLVL.